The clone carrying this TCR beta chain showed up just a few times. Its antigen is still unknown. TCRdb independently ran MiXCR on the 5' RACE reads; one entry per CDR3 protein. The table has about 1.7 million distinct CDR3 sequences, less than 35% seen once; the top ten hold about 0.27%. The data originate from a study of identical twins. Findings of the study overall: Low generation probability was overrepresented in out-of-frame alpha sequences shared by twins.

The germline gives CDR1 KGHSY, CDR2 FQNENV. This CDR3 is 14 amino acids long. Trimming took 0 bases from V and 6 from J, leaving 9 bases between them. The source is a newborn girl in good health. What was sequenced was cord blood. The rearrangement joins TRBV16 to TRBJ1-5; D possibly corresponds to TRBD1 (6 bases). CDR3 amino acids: CASSQSGRGQPQHF. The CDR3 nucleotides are TGTGCCAGCAGCCAATCGGGCAGGGGTCAGCCCCAGCATTTT.